Sequencing of this T cell receptor (beta chain) was carried out in a study of regulatory T cells in long-lasting Graves disease. Building the TCR beta libraries relied on iRepertoire HTBI primers, and CDR3 regions underwent Arm-PCR. TCRdb itself ran the multiplex PCR reads through MiXCR, one entry per CDR3 protein. The data contain 300,000 to 400,000 distinct CDR3 sequences, over 15% of them singletons. Time point given: newly diagnosed GD, antithyroid drugs for less than 3 months. Extracted PBMC RNA gave rise to the TCR library. This clonotype has ten or more counts. CDR1 MNHEY and CDR2 SVGEGT come from the germline V gene. The CDR3 covers 15 residues. Unmatched junction bases numbered 2, after V lost 2 bases and J lost 3 bases. This same sample was also part of a study on T cells in Graves' hyperthyroidism and ophthalmopathy. That work contributes: The study excluded patients with uncontrolled infection, other autoimmune disease, pregnancy or lactation. The majority of expanded thyroid clonotypes above 0.001 also appeared in blood. Separating ophthalmopathy from stable hyperthyroidism was achieved by a 13 V-J model. The model identified upcoming ophthalmopathy a median about 7.1 months ahead of onset.

This rearrangement joins TRBV6-2 or TRBV6-3 to TRBJ2-3; 10 positions agree with TRBD2. This clonotype was obtained from a man between 35 and 55 years old with Graves disease. The sample here was peripheral blood mononuclear cells (PBMCs), taken at new diagnosis, from a patient treated with antithyroid drugs. The CDR3 reads CASSYVAGGTDTQYF. CDR3 nucleotide sequence: TGTGCCAGCAGTTACGTAGCGGGGGGAACAGATACGCAGTATTTT.